This TCR beta chain stems from a study of cytomegalovirus exposure and HLA in healthy donors. Study at large: T cells numbering about 200 million yielded 117 million unique TCR beta sequences in an earlier analysis. Study-level points and caveats: Most of the TCR beta V segments (in an earlier analysis) were productive either about 87% or about 30% of the time. Exclusion applied to some V segments, including TRBV6-2 and TRBV6-3, as they were indistinguishable.

The primer mix had 60 Vbeta and 13 Jbeta primers. Authors' methods: Per a later analysis, the number of unique TCR beta chains was around 79 million, of which 9 million to 12 million were shared. Method: immunoSEQ multiplex PCR; TCRdb's copy keeps in-frame clones and lacks some. V, J and clone size are those of that table, while D and trimming were read from the DNA. Among under 200,000 clones listed, 80% were seen once. CDR3 length: 14 residues. Trimming removed 0 bases at V and 3 bases at J, with 8 bases between. The germline V gene has CDR1 SGHRS and CDR2 YFSETQ. Regarding this clone: The antigen is unknown. The sample has other DNA sequences that encode this CDR3 too.

The origin of this receptor is a man aged 35-49 years in good health and CMV-seronegative. The sample consisted of PBMCs. The chain combines TRBV5-1 with TRBJ2-3; a possible D gene is TRBD2 (6 bases). The CDR3 is CASSLGLATDTQYF. CDR3 bases: TGCGCCAGCAGCTTGGGGCTAGCGACAGATACGCAGTATTTT.